These T cell receptor beta chains were read from a single sample in a study of tumor-infiltrating lymphocytes in primary liver carcinoma. TCRdb ran MiXCR on the multiplex PCR reads and lists one entry per CDR3 protein. Seen here are roughly 70,000 distinct CDR3 sequences, around 69% observed once, and the top ten hold 40% to 45%. The sequenced material came from liver tumor tissue from sampling region 4. These TCRs come from a middle-aged man with primary liver carcinoma and hepatitis B virus infection. The CDR3 runs from the conserved cysteine through the conserved F or W. The D gene is left open where the match is weak. Size tells how often a clone was seen (once, few, many) or the class of an expanded clone, and some rows leave it out.

>TRBJ2-2|TRBV5-1|NA|NA
TGCGCCAGCAACTTATCGCCCCACACCGGGGATCTGTTTTTT
CASNLSPHTGDLFF
>TRBJ2-1|TRBV4-1|NA|NA
TGTGCCAGCAGCCAAGGGTTAGCTGAAAGCTCCTACATTGAGCAGTTCTTC
CASSQGLAESSYIEQFF
>TRBJ2-7|TRBV28|NA|NA
TGTGCCAGTGGTTATTACGGTTCCTACGAGCAGTACTTC
CASGYYGSYEQYF
>TRBJ2-1|TRBV29-1|NA|NA
TGCAGCGCACGCCCTGGGAGGAATGAGCAGTTCTTC
CSARPGRNEQFF
>TRBJ2-3|TRBV7-3|NA|NA
TGTGCCAGCAGCTCAACCGTCGGGGGTACGCAGTATTTT
CASSSTVGGTQYF
>TRBJ2-3|TRBV12-5|NA|TRBD2
TGTGCTAGTGGCTCCGAAGCGGGACGCACAGATACGTACTATTTT
CASGSEAGRTDTYYF
>TRBJ1-1|TRBV6-1|NA|NA
TGTGCCATCAGCAGTGTCTGGGACACTGAAGCTTTCTTT
CAISSVWDTEAFF
>TRBJ1-1|TRBV6-6|NA|TRBD1
TGTGACAGCAGTGGGACAGGGGTAAGGACTGAAGTTTTCTTT
CDSSGTGVRTEVFF
>TRBJ2-7|TRBV11-2|NA|NA
TGTGCCAGCAGCCTAGTCATGGGGATGTGGTCCTACGAGCAGTACTTC
CASSLVMGMWSYEQYF
>TRBJ2-4|TRBV28|NA|NA
TGTGCCAGCAGCCCACCCGGGTTGGCCAGAAACATTCGGTATTTC
CASSPPGLARNIRYF
>TRBJ1-1|TRBV5-1|NA|TRBD1
TGCGCCAGCAGCTTGCCGTCAGGGGGAGCGAACACTGAAGCTTTCTTT
CASSLPSGGANTEAFF
>TRBJ2-1|TRBV4-1|NA|NA
TGCGCCAGCAGCCAAGATTATGGACGGGAATACAATGAGCAGTTCTTC
CASSQDYGREYNEQFF
>TRBJ2-1|TRBV11-2|NA|NA
TGTGCCATCAGCTTTGATCCAGAGAGCTCCTACAATGAGCAGTTGTTC
CAISFDPESSYNEQLF
>TRBJ2-7|TRBV10-3|NA|NA
TGTGCCATCAGTGACCCATCCCTCCGGGACGATAGGGCCTACGAGCAGTACTTC
CAISDPSLRDDRAYEQYF
>TRBJ1-1|TRBV12-3/TRBV12-4|NA|TRBD1
TGTGCCGGCAGGACCACAACAGGGGGGACTGAAGCTTTCTTT
CAGRTTTGGTEAFF
>TRBJ2-3|TRBV28|NA|TRBD2
TGTGTCAGCATTCCTCGAGTAGCGGGAGTGGGCATAGATACGCAGTATTTT
CVSIPRVAGVGIDTQYF
>TRBJ2-2|TRBV10-2|few|NA
TGCGCCAGCAGTGGACGAAGAGGGAGTGGGGAGCTGTTTTTT
CASSGRRGSGELFF
>TRBJ1-1|TRBV11-2|NA|NA
TGTACCGGCAGCCGAGGTAGGGCACGGGTCTTCACTGAAGCTTTCTTT
CTGSRGRARVFTEAFF
>TRBJ2-7|TRBV6-1|NA|NA
TGTGCCGGCAGTGTAAGCGAGAGGGCCTCCTACGAGCAGTACTTC
CAGSVSERASYEQYF
>TRBJ2-7|TRBV29-1|NA|NA
TGCAGCGTTGAAGATCCAAGAGGGAGCTCCTACGAACAGTACTTC
CSVEDPRGSSYEQYF
>TRBJ1-2|TRBV4-1|NA|NA
TGCGCCAGCAGCCAAGGGGGCATGGACTATGGCTACACCTTC
CASSQGGMDYGYTF
>TRBJ1-5|TRBV28|NA|NA
TGCGCCAGCAGTTCTCCCCAGGGGAGCAATGAGCCCCAGCATTTT
CASSSPQGSNEPQHF
>TRBJ1-1|TRBV5-1|NA|NA
TGCGCCAGCAGCGTACTGAACACTGAGTCTTTCTTT
CASSVLNTESFF
>TRBJ2-7|TRBV28|NA|TRBD2
TGTACCAGCAGTTTTTTAGCGGGGGGCTACGAGCAGTACTTC
CTSSFLAGGYEQYF
>TRBJ2-2|TRBV6-6|NA|NA
TGTGCTAGCAGTACAACTAACACCGGGGAGCTGTTTTTT
CASSTTNTGELFF
>TRBJ2-2|TRBV11-2|NA|NA
TGTGACAGCAGCTTAGCATTAGGAGGGATGAACACCGGGGAGCTCTTTTTT
CDSSLALGGMNTGELFF
>TRBJ2-2|TRBV6-5|NA|TRBD1
TGTGCCAGCAGTTACACCCAGAGCACAGGGGAGTTGTTTTTT
CASSYTQSTGELFF
>TRBJ2-4|TRBV29-1|many|TRBD1
TGCAGCGTTGGACAGGGAAACATTCAGTACTTC
CSVGQGNIQYF
>TRBJ2-1|TRBV5-4|many|NA
TGTGCCAGCAGCTTAGGGGGGGCGGCCCTGAGCTCCTACAATGAGCAGTTCTTC
CASSLGGAALSSYNEQFF
>TRBJ2-6|TRBV5-4|NA|NA
TGTGCCGGCAGCCCTCCCCTGGGTAGCGGAGTCTCTGGGGCCAACGTCCTGACTTTC
CAGSPPLGSGVSGANVLTF
>TRBJ2-1|TRBV5-1|once|TRBD2
TGCGCCAGCAGCTTCTTTGGAACTAGCGGGAGCAGTAATGAGCAGTTCTTC
CASSFFGTSGSSNEQFF
>TRBJ2-2|TRBV4-1|NA|TRBD1
TGCGCCAGCAGCCTGAGACCCGGGACAGGAGGCTCAGAGGAGCTGTTTTTT
CASSLRPGTGGSEELFF
>TRBJ2-7|TRBV12-5|NA|NA
TGTGCCAGTGAGAGGAACGGCTCCTACGAGCAGTACTTC
CASERNGSYEQYF
>TRBJ2-7|TRBV6-5|NA|NA
TGTGCCAGCAGTGAATCCTACGAGCATTACTTC
CASSESYEHYF
>TRBJ2-2|TRBV4-3|medium-sized|TRBD2
TGCGCCAGCAGCCAAGATATAGCGGGAGGGGTCGGGGAGCTGTTTTTT
CASSQDIAGGVGELFF
>TRBJ2-3|TRBV4-1|NA|TRBD2
TGCGCCAGCAGCCAAGATTGGACTAGCGGGAGTGTCAGAACAGATACGCAGTATTTT
CASSQDWTSGSVRTDTQYF
>TRBJ2-1|TRBV5-1|NA|TRBD2
TGCGCCAGCAGCTTCGAAGCGGGAGGGTCCAGAAACATTCAGTTCTTC
CASSFEAGGSRNIQFF
>TRBJ2-3|TRBV12-3/TRBV12-4|NA|NA
TGTGCCAGCAGTCCTGGACTAACGGGAGTAGCAGATACACAATATTTT
CASSPGLTGVADTQYF
>TRBJ2-3|TRBV29-1|NA|NA
TGCGGCTTTAGGGGCATAGATACGCAGTATTTT
CGFRGIDTQYF
>TRBJ2-6|TRBV6-1|NA|NA
TGTGCCGGCAGTGGGACGGCCGGTGGGGCCAACGTCCCGACTTTC
CAGSGTAGGANVPTF
>TRBJ2-3|TRBV24-1|NA|NA
TGTGCCACCAGTGAGACCGATTGGGTAACCCAGTATTTT
CATSETDWVTQYF
>TRBJ2-1|TRBV24-1|many|TRBD2
TGTGCCACCAGTGTCGGACTAGCGGGAGGGTCCTACAATGAGCAGTTCTTC
CATSVGLAGGSYNEQFF
>TRBJ1-5|TRBV10-3|NA|NA
TGTGCCGTCAGTGACGGGGTGAATCAGTCCCAGCATTTT
CAVSDGVNQSQHF
>TRBJ2-1|TRBV29-1|NA|TRBD1
TGCAGCATTGAAGGTGGGACAGTGGTCCACAATGAGCAGTTCTTC
CSIEGGTVVHNEQFF
>TRBJ2-5|TRBV28|NA|TRBD2
TGTGCCAGCAGCCAATTAGCGGGAGTAAAGACCAAGTACTTC
CASSQLAGVKTKYF
>TRBJ2-3|TRBV5-1|many|TRBD2
TGCGCCAGCAGCTCACCCCTCGCGGGAGTGGGAGATACGCAGTATTTT
CASSSPLAGVGDTQYF
>TRBJ2-7|TRBV4-2|NA|TRBD1
TGTGCTAGCAGCCAAGGGGGCTTGGCGGGCGAGCATTACTTC
CASSQGGLAGEHYF
>TRBJ2-4|TRBV12-3/TRBV12-4|NA|TRBD2
TGTGTCAGCGGTCTCGGGACTAGCGGGAGGATTCAGTACTTT
CVSGLGTSGRIQYF
>TRBJ1-1|TRBV6-5|NA|NA
TGTGCCAGCAGGTCCCCTAGGAGCACTGAAGCTTTCTTT
CASRSPRSTEAFF
>TRBJ2-3|TRBV6-6|NA|TRBD2
TGTGCCAGTAGATACAGCGGGAATACAGTTACGCAGTATTTT
CASRYSGNTVTQYF
>TRBJ2-5|TRBV4-2|NA|TRBD2
TGTGCCAGCAGTCAATCTAGCGGGAGGGACAGGAGGACCAAGTACTTC
CASSQSSGRDRRTKYF